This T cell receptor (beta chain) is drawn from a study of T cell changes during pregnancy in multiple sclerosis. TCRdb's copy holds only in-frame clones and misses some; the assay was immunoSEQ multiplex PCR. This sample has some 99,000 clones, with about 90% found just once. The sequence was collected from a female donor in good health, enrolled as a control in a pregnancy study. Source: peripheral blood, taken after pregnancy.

The CDR3: CASSSGLAGAESTDTQYF. The CDR3 DNA follows: TGTGCCAGCAGCAGCGGACTAGCGGGAGCTGAATCGACAGATACGCAGTATTTT. The rearrangement uses TRBV13 and TRBJ2-3; 13 nucleotides agree with TRBD2. The CDR3 runs 18 residues. V trimming: 5 bases; J trimming: 3 bases; junction bases outside the gene matches: 11. Germline V lookup: CDR1 PRHDT, CDR2 FYEKMQ (reference sequence).